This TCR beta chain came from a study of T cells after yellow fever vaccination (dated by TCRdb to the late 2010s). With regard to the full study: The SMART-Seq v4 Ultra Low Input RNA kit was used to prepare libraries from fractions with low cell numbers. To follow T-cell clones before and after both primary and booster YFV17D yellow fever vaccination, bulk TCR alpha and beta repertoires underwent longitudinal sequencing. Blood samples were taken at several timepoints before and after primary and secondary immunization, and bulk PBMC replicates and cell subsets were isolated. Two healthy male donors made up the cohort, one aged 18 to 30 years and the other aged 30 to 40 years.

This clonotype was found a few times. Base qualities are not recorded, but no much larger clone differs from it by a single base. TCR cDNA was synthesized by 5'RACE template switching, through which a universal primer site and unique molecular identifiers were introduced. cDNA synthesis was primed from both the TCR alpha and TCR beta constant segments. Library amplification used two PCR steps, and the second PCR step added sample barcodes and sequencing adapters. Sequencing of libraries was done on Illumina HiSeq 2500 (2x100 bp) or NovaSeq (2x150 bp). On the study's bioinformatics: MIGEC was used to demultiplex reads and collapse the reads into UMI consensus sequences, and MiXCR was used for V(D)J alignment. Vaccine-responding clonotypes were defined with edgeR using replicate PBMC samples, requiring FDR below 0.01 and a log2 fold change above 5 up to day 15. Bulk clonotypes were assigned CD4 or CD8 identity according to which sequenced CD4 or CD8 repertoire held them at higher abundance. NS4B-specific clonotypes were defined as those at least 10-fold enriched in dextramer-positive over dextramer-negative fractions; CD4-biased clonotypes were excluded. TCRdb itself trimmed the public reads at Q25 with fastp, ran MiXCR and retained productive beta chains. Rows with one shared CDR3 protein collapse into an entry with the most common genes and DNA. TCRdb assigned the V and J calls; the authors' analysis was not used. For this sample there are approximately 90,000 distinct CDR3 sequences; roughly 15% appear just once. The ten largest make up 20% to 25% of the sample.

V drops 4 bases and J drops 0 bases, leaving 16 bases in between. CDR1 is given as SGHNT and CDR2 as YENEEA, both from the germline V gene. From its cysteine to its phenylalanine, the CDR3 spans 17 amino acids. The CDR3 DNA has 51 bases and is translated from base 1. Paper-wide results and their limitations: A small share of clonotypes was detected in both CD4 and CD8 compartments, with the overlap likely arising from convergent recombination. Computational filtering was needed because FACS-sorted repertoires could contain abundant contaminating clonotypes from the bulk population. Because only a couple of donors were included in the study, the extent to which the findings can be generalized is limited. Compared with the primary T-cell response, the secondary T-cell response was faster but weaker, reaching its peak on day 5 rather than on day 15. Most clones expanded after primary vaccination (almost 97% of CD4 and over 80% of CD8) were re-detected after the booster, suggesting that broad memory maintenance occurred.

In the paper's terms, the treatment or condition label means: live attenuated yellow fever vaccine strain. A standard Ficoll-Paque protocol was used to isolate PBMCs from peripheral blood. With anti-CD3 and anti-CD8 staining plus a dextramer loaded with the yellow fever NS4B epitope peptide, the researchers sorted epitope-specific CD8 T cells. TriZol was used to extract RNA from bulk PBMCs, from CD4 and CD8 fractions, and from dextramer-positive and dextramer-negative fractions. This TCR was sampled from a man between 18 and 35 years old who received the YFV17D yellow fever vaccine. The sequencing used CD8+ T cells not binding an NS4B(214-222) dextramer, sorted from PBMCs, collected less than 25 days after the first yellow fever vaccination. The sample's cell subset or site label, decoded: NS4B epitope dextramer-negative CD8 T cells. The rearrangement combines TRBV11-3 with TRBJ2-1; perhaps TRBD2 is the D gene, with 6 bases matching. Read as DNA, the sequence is TGTGCCAGCAGCTCCCCCGGGAGTACTTCCTCCTACAATGAGCAGTTCTTC. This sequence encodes CASSSPGSTSSYNEQFF.